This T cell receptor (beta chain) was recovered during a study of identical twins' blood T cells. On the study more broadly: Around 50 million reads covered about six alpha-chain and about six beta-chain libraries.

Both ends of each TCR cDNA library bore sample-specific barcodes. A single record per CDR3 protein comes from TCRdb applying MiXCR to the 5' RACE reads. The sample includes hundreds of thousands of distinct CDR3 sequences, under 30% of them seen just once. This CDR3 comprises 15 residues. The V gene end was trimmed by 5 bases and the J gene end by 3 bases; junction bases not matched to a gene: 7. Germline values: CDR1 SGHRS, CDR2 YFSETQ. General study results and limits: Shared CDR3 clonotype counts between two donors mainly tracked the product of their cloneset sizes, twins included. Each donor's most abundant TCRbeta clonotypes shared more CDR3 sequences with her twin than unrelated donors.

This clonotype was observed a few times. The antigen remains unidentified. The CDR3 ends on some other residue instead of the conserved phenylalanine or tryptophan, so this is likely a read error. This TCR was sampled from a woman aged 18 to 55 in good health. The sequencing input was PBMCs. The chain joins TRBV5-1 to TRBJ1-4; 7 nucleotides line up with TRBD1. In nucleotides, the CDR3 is TGCGCCAGCAGGGACCTCGGGACAGCTAATGAAAAACTGTTTTCT. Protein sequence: CASRDLGTANEKLFS.